This note documents a single TCR beta chain sequence. Its antigen is not known. The method was immunoSEQ multiplex PCR; TCRdb's version includes in-frame clones alone and lacks a portion of them. The sample has about 200,000 clones, just over 90% seen once; the top ten hold 3.4%. The data originate from a study of T cell responses to AZD1222 COVID-19 vaccine. Study-wide results and limits: Spike as a whole was targeted by vaccine-associated CD4 TCRs, dominant at 160-218 and 743-854.

The receptor's source is an adult who received the AZD1222 COVID-19 vaccine. Sequencing used peripheral blood, obtained 28 days after the second AZD1222 dose.

In DNA form, the CDR3 reads TGTGCCAGCAGTTACATGAAGGGCAACACTGAAGCTTTCTTT. As protein: CASSYMKGNTEAFF. The chain has TRBV6-5 and TRBJ1-1; D ambiguous. This CDR3 comprises 14 residues. V lost 2 bases and J lost 2, with 9 bases in between. From germline, CDR1 is MNHEY and CDR2 SVGAGI.